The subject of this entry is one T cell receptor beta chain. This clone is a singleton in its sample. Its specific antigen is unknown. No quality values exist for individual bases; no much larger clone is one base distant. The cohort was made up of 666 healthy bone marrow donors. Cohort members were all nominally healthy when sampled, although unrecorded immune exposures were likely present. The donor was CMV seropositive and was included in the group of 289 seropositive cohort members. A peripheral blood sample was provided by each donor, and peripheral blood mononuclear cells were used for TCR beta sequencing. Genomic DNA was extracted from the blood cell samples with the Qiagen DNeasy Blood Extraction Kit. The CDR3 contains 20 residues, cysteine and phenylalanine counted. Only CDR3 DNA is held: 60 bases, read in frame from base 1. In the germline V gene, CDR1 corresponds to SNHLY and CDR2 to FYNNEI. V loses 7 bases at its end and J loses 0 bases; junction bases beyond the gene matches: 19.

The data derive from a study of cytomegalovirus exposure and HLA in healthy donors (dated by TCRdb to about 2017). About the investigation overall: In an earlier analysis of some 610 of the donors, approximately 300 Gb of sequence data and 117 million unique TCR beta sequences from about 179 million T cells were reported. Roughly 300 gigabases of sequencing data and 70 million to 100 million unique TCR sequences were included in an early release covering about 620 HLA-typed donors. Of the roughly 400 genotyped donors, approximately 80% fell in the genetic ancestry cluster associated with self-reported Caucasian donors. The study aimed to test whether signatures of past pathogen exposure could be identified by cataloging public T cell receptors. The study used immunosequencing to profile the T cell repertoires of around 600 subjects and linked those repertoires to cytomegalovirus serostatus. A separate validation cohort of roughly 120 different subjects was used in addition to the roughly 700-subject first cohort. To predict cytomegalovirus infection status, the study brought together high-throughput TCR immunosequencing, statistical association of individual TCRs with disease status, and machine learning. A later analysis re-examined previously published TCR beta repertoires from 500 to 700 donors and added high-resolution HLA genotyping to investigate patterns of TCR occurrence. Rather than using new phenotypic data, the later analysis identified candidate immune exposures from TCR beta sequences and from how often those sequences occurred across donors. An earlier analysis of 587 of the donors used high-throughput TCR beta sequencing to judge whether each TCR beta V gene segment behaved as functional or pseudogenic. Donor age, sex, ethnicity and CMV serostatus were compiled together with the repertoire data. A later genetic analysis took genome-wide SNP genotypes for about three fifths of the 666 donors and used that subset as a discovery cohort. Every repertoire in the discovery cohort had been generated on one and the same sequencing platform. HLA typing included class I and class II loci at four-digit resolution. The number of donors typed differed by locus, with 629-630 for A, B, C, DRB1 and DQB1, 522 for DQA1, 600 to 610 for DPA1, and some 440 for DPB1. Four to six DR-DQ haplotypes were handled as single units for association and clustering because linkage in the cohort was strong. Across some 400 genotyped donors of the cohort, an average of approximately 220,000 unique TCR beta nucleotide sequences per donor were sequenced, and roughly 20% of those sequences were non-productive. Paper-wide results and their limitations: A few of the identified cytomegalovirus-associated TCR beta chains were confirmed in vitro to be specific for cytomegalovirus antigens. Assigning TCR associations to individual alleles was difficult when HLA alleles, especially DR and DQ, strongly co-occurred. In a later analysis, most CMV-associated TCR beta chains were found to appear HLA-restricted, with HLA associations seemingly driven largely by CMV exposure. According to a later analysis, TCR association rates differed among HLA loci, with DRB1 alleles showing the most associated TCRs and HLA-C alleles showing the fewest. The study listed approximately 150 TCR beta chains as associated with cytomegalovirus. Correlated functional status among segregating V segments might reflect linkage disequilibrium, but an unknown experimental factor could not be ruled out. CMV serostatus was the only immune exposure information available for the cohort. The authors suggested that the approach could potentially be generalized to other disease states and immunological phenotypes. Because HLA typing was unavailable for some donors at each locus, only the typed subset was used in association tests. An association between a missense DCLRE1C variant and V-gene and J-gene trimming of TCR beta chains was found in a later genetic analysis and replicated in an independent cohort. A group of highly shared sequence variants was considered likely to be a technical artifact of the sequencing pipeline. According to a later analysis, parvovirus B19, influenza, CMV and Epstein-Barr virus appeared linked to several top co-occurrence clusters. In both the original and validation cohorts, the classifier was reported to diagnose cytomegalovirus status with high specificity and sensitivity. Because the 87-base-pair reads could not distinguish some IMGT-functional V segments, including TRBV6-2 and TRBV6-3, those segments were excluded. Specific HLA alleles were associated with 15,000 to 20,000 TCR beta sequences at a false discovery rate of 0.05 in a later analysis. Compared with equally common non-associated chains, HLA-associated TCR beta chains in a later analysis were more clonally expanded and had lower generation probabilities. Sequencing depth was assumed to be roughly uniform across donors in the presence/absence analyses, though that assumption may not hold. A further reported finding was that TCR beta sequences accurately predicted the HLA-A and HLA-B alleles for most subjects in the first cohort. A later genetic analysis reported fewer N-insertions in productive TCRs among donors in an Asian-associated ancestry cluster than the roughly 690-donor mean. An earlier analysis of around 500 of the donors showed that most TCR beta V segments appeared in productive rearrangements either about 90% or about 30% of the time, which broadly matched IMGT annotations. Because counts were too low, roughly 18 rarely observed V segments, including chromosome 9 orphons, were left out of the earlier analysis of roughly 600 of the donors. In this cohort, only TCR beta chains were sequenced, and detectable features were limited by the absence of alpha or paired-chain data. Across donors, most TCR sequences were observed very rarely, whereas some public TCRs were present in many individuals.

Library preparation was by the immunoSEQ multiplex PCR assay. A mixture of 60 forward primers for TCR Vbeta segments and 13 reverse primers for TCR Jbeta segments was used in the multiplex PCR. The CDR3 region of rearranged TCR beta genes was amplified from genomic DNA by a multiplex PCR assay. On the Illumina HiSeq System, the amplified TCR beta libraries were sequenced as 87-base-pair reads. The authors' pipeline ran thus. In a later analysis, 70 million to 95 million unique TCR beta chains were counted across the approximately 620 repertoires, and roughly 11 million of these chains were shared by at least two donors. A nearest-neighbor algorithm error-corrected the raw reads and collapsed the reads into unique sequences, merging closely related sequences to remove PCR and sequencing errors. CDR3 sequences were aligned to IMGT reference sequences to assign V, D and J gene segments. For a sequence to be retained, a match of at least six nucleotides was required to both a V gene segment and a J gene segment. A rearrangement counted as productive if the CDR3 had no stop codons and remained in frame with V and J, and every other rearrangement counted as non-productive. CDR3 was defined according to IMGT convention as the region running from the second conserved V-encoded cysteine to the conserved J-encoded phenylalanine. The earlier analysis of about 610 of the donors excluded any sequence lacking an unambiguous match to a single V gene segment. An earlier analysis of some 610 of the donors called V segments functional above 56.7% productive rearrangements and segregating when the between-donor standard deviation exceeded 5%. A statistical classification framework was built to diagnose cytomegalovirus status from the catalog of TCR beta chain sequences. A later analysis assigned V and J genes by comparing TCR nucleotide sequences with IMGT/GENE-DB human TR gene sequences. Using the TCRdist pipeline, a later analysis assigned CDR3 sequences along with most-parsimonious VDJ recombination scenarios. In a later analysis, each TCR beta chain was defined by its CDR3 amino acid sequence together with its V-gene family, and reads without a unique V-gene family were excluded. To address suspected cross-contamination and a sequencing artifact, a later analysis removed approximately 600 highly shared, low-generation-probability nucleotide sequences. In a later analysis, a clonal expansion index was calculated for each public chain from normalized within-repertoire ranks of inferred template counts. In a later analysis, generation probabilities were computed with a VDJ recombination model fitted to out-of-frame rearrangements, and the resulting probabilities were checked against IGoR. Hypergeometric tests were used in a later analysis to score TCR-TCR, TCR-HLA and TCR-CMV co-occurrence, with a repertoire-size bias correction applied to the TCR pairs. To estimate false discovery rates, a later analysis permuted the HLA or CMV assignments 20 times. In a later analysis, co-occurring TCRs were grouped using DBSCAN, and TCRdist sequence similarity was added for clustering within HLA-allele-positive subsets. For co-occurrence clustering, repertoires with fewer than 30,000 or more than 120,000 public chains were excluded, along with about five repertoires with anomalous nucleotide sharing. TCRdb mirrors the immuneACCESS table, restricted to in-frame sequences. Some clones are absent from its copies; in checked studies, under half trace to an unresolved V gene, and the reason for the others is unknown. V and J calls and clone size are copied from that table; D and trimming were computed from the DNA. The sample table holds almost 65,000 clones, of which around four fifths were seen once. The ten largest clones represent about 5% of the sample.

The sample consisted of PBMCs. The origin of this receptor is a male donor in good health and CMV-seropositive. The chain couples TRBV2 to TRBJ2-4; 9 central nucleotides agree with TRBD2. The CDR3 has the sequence CASTQRSLAGDYLAKNIQYF. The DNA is TGTGCCAGCACCCAGCGTTCGTTAGCGGGGGACTACCTAGCCAAAAACATTCAGTACTTC.